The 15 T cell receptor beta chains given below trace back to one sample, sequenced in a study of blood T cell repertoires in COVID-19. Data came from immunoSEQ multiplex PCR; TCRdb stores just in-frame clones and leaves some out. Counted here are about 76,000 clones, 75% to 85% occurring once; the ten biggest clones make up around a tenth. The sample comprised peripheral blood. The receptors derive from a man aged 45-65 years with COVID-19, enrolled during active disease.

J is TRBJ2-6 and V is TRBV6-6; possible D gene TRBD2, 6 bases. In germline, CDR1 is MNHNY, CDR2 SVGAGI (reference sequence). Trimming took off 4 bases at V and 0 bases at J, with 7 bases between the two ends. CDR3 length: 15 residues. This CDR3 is CASSSGSSGANVLTF. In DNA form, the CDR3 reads TGTGCCAGCAGTTCCGGGAGCTCTGGGGCCAACGTCCTGACTTTC.

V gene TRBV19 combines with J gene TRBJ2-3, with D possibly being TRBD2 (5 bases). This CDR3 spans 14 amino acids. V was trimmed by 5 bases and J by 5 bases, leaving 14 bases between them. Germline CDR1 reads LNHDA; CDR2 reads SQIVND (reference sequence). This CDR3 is CASSPDFAGDTQYF. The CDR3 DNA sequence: TGTGCCAGTAGTCCAGACTTCGCGGGAGATACGCAGTATTTT. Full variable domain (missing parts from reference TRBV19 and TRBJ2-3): DGGITQSPKYLFRKEGQNVTLSCEQNLNHDAMYWYRQDPGQGLRLIYYSQIVNDFQKGDIAEGYSVSREKKESFPLTVTSAQKNPTAFYLCASSPDFAGDTQYFGPGTRLTVL.

This CDR3 reads CAWSVLGRAFF. The CDR3 nucleotides are TGTGCCTGGAGTGTATTGGGCAGGGCTTTCTTT. This chain joins TRBV30 and TRBJ1-1, with D hard to call. V lost 0 bases to trimming and J lost 11 bases, with 10 bases between them. The CDR3 extends over 11 amino acids. Germline values: CDR1 GTSNPN, CDR2 SVGIG (reference sequence).

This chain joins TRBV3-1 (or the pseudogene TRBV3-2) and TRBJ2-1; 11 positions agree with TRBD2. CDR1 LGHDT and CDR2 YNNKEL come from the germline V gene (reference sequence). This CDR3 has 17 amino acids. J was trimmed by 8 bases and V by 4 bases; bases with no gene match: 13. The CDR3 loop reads CASSPTQLAGVRDEQFF. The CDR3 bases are TGTGCCAGCAGCCCCACACAACTAGCGGGAGTTAGAGATGAGCAGTTCTTC.

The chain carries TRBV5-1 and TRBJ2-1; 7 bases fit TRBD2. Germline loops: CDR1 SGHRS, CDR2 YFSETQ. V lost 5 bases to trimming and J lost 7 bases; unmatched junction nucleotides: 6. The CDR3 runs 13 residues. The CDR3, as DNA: TGCGCCAGCAGTTCCGCACTAGCGAATGAGCAGTTCTTC. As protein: CASSSALANEQFF.

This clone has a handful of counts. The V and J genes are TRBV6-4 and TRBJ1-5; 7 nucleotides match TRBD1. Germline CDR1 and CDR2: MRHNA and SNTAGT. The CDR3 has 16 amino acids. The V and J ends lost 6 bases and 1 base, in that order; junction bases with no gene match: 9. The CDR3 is CASRTRGAQSNQPQHF. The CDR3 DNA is TGTGCCAGCAGGACCAGGGGGGCTCAAAGCAATCAGCCCCAGCATTTT.

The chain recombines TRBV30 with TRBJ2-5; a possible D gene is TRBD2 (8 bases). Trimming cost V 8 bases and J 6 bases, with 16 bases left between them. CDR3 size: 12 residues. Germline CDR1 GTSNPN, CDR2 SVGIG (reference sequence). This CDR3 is CAGTAGVKTQYF. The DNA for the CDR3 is TGTGCCGGGACAGCGGGAGTTAAGACCCAGTACTTC.

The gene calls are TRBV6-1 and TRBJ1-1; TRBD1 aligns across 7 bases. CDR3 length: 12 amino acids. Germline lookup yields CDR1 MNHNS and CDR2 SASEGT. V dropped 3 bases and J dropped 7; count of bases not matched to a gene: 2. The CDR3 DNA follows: TGTGCCAGCAGTGAGCACAGGGGTGAAGCTTTCTTT. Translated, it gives CASSEHRGEAFF.

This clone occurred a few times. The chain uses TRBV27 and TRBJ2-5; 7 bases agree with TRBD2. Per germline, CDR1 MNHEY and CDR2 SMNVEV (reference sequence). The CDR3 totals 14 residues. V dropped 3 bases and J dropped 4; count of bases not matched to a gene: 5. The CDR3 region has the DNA TGTGCCAGCAGTTTTGTTGGGGGGGGAGAGACCCAGTACTTC. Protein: CASSFVGGGETQYF.

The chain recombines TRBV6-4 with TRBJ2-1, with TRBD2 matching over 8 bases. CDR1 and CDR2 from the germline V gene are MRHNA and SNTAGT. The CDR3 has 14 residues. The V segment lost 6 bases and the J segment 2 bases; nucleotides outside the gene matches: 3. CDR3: CASSREGAYNEQFF. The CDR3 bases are TGTGCCAGCAGCCGGGAGGGAGCCTACAATGAGCAGTTCTTC.

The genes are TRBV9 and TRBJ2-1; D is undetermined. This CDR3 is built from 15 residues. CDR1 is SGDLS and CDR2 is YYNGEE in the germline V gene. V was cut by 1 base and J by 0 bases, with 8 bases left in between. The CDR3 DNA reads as TGTGCCAGCAGCGTATTCTCGAGCTCCTACAATGAGCAGTTCTTC. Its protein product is CASSVFSSSYNEQFF.

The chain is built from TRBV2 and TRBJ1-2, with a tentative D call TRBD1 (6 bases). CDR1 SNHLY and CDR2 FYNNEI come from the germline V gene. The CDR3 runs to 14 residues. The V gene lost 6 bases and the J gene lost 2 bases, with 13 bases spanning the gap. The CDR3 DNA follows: TGTGCCAGCAGAGCGGACAGCCAGAACTATGGCTACACCTTC. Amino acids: CASRADSQNYGYTF.

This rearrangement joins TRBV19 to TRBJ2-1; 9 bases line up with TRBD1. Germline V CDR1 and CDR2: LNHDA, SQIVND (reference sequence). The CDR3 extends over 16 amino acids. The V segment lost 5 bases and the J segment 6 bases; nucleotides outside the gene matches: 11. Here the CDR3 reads CASSVNGRTGANEQFF. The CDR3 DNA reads TGTGCCAGTAGTGTGAACGGGAGGACAGGGGCCAATGAGCAGTTCTTC.

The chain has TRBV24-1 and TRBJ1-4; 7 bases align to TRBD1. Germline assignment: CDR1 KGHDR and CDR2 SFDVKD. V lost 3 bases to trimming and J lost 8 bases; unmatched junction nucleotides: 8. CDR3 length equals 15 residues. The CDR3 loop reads CATSDSTGAEEKLFF. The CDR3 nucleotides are TGTGCCACCAGTGATAGCACAGGGGCTGAGGAAAAACTGTTTTTT.

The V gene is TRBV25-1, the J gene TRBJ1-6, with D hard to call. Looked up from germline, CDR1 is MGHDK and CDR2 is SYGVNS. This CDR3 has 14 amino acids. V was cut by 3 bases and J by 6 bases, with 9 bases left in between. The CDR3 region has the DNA TGTGCCAGCAGTGACCTATTCACTAATTCACCCCTCCACTTT. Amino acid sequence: CASSDLFTNSPLHF.